This TCR beta chain was sequenced in a study of cytomegalovirus exposure and HLA in healthy donors. Study overall: Unique TCRs numbering 75 million to 95 million, obtained from HLA-typed donors, made up an early data release. Study observations and caveats: When a later analysis was performed, an Asian-associated ancestry cluster reportedly had fewer N-insertions than the roughly 630-donor mean.

V gave up 3 bases and J gave up 4 bases, with 9 bases separating them. The CDR3 covers 13 residues. Germline V lookup: CDR1 LNHDA, CDR2 SQIVND (reference sequence). Researchers ran the PCR with 60 Vbeta and 13 Jbeta primers. Using immunoSEQ multiplex PCR, the repertoire was profiled, and TCRdb retains in-frame clones only, with some absent. The table lists 100,000 to 150,000 clones, about 79% of them singletons. Comments on this clone: Its target is not known.

The J gene is TRBJ1-2, the V gene TRBV19; maybe TRBD1 (6 bases). This receptor was identified in a woman in her forties or fifties in good health and CMV-seronegative. What was sequenced was PBMCs. CDR3: CASSIQDSYGYTF. CDR3 sequence (DNA): TGTGCCAGTAGTATCCAGGACAGCTATGGCTACACCTTC.